The T cell receptor beta chain described here comes from a study of T cell responses to AZD1222 COVID-19 vaccine (dated by TCRdb to 2020 to 2022). For the study in its entirety: AZD1222 recipients given second doses at about 4 weeks or at about 12 weeks were pooled, since spike-specific TCR depth and breadth were not found to differ between the two schedules. TCR sequencing was performed for about 240 trial participants, of whom about 200 were given two doses of AZD1222 and about 25 were given two doses of MenACWY control vaccine. Enrollment into the trials was organized by age into subgroups of 18-55, 56-69 and 70-plus years, and those subgroups contained approximately 160, 26 and 62 TCR-sequenced participants, respectively. The paper's findings and limits, for the study overall: The vaccine-associated CD4 TCRs covered the entire spike protein, and the dominant responses fell in regions 160-218 and 743-854. After two AZD1222 doses, both the breadth and the depth of spike-specific TCRs were significantly higher than at day 0 and than in MenACWY recipients. Because no samples from the day 14 peak response were available, repertoires could be characterized only after the peak T cell response. In the small 56-69-year group, the increase in depth fell short of significance, most likely because of low power. Nearly half of unique spike-specific TCRs reportedly recognized epitopes outside regions mutated in the B.1.351 and B.1.1.7 variants. Participants were mostly white British, with more females than males. The authors suggested clonal diversity may have been underestimated. Conclusions about previously exposed vaccinees are limited because only six or seven AZD1222 recipients were SARS-CoV-2 seropositive at baseline.

This clone was found once. Its antigen is not yet known. The sample holds no much larger clone one base away, and base qualities are not on file. From V the trimming removes 12 bases and from J it removes 4 bases, while the gene matches leave 8 bases of the junction unaccounted for. The CDR3 sequence holds 12 residues, the cysteine and phenylalanine included. Just CDR3 DNA is preserved here, 36 bases in frame from base 1. The CDR1 and CDR2 encoded by the germline V gene are KGHDR and SFDVKD. The CDR3 regions of human TCRbeta chains were analyzed by immunosequencing. The original pipeline was this. TCRs in the repertoires were compared against a reference library of SARS-CoV-2-specific TCRs that had been generated with the MIRA antigen-specificity platform. Breadth was defined as the fraction of unique TCRs that were SARS-CoV-2-associated, and depth was defined as the fraction of total T cells that were SARS-CoV-2-associated. Using the MIRA data, each spike-specific TCR was assigned both to the spike region to which the TCR was reactive and to a CD4 or CD8 class. Log10-transformed breadth and depth values were compared by one-way ANOVA with Sidak's multiple comparisons tests. TCRdb retrieved this table from immuneACCESS and kept in-frame rearrangements only. Not all clones are present; in checked studies, unresolved V genes account for under half, and no reason is known for the remainder. D and trimming were read from the DNA, whereas the V and J calls and clone size are those reported in that table. The sample table lists about 110,000 clones, roughly 90% of them with a count of one. Clones ranked in the top ten supply about 1.2% of the sample.

The time point label, as the study defines it: baseline before first vaccination. Vaccinee samples were obtained from the UK trials COV001 and COV002, which included a single-blind randomized controlled phase 2/3 trial of AZD1222 (ChAdOx1 nCoV-19) in healthy adults. Trial participant PBMC samples were collected at day 0 and day 28 after the second dose for TCRbeta chain sequencing. The TCR sequence derives from an adult in good health. The chain is made from TRBV24-1 and TRBJ2-7; TRBD2 aligns with 7 central bases. Source: peripheral blood, taken on day 0 of AZD1222 vaccination. CDR3 sequence: CAPREGIYEQYF. The base sequence is TGTGCCCCAAGGGAGGGTATATACGAGCAGTACTTC.